This TCR beta chain was recorded in a study of identical twins. The CDR3 covers 13 residues. The V end lost 3 bases, the J end lost 2 bases, and 7 bases lay between the germline ends. As regards this clonotype: What it binds is not known.

TCRdb used MiXCR to reprocess the 5' RACE reads, holding one entry per CDR3 protein. This table has roughly 480,000 distinct CDR3 sequences, around 24% appearing once. Study results and limitations: Instead of following the same donors, the conclusions were based on cross-sectional statistical analysis. There were fewer insertions in abundant cord blood beta clonotypes, but memory repertoires showed no such pattern.

This sample also belongs to another study, concerning T cells expressing NK-cell markers. That paper notes: Restriction of sorting to alpha-beta TCR T cells was accomplished in several experiments using an anti-gamma-delta TCR antibody.

The chain carries TRBV12-3 or TRBV12-4 and TRBJ1-1, with D uncertain. The sequenced sample consisted of CD4+ T cells sorted from blood. This receptor was identified in a woman aged 18-35 years in good health. CDR3 nucleotides: TGTGCCAGCAGTTTTGGGATTAACACTGAAGCTTTCTTT. It codes for CASSFGINTEAFF.